This TCR beta chain was sequenced during a study of blood T cell repertoires in COVID-19. Study as a whole: The origin of the acute and convalescent COVID-19 samples was the United States, Italy and Spain. From T cells, B-cell-depleted T cells, or PBMCs came the material, which was cDNA or gDNA.

Authors' data handling: From reference gene primer amplification, estimates of nucleated cell counts were derived. Sequencing used immunoSEQ multiplex PCR; TCRdb keeps in-frame clones, though not all of them. The V and J calls and the clone size are those of that table, but D and trimming were determined from the DNA. Of 75,000 to 95,000 clones detected, 85% appear once; the ten largest clones hold roughly 3.2%. With V trimmed by 4 bases and J by 0 bases, 5 bases remained unmatched. The CDR3 is 15 residues long. The germline V gene has CDR1 KGHSH and CDR2 LQKENI. The genes are TRBV18 and TRBJ1-2; TRBD1 agrees at 7 bases. This sequence was found in a man aged 50 to 59 with acute or convalescent COVID-19. Sequencing was performed on peripheral blood. The CDR3 region is CASSLGDRSNYGYTF. The CDR3, as DNA: TGTGCCAGCTCACTAGGGGACAGATCTAACTATGGCTACACCTTC.